Listed below are T cell receptor beta chains from one sample, sequenced in a study of T-cell reconstitution after alpha-beta-depleted transplantation in children. MiXCR was run by TCRdb on the PCR reads, yielding one entry per CDR3 protein. The data contain some 390,000 distinct CDR3 sequences, roughly 21% of them seen just once; the ten biggest clones take up 3.8%. Source: PBMCs from the stem cell graft donor, taken from the stem cell graft. All receptors come from a human donor who donated a stem cell graft to a child with acute myeloid leukemia. Both conserved end residues are part of each CDR3. D genes are given only for firm matches. The size field is filled for only some rows; it gives once, few, many or a size class.

D gene | clone size | J gene | V gene | CDR3 DNA | CDR3 protein
TRBD2 | few | TRBJ2-3 | TRBV12-3/TRBV12-4 | TGTGCCAGGGGGGGACTTAGGACTAGCGGAAACGCTACGCAGTATTTT | CARGGLRTSGNATQYF
TRBD1 | . | TRBJ2-7 | TRBV20-1 | TGCAGTGCCACCGGGACAGGGGGGAAGCTATCCCACTTCAGCGAGCAGTACTTC | CSATGTGGKLSHFSEQYF
TRBD2 | . | TRBJ2-7 | TRBV14 | TGTGCCAGCAGCATAACTCTAGCGGGGACCTACGAGCAGTACTTC | CASSITLAGTYEQYF
TRBD1 | . | TRBJ1-1 | TRBV27 | TGTGCCAGCTGTACGGACAGGACGAACACTGAAGCTTTCTTT | CASCTDRTNTEAFF
. | few | TRBJ2-1 | TRBV6-1 | TGTGCCAGCAGTCCGGGTGAATCGGTCAATGAGCAGTTCTTC | CASSPGESVNEQFF
. | many | TRBJ2-1 | TRBV10-3 | TGTGCCATCATGGGGAACCCGGGGGACAATGAGCAGTTCTTC | CAIMGNPGDNEQFF
. | many | TRBJ2-3 | TRBV20-1 | TGCAGTGCACACTTGTCGACGGTTCCACGGACAGATACGCAGTATTTT | CSAHLSTVPRTDTQYF
. | . | TRBJ2-1 | TRBV3-1 | TGTGCCAGCAGCCAAGACGTGGGAGGACACAATGAGCAGTTCTTC | CASSQDVGGHNEQFF
. | . | TRBJ1-1 | TRBV20-1 | TGCCTAGGGGTGGGGACGGAGGACACTGAAGCTTTCTTT | CLGVGTEDTEAFF
. | . | TRBJ2-2 | TRBV24-1 | TGTGCCACTGCCGGGACCACGAACACCGGGGAGCTGTTTTTT | CATAGTTNTGELFF
TRBD1 | . | TRBJ2-7 | TRBV15 | TGTGCCACCAGCAGCGCGGGGACAGGTTCCTACGAGCAGTACTTC | CATSSAGTGSYEQYF
. | . | TRBJ1-1 | TRBV24-1 | TGTGCCACCAGTGCGGGATCGAACACTGAAGCTTTCTTT | CATSAGSNTEAFF
TRBD2 | . | TRBJ2-3 | TRBV20-1 | TGCAGTGCTAGAGATCCGGGTGCTAGCGGGACATCTAGCACAGATACGCAGTATTTT | CSARDPGASGTSSTDTQYF
TRBD1 | few | TRBJ1-1 | TRBV6-5 | TGTGCCAGCAGTCCTAGGACAGGCCGAAACACTGAAGCTTTCTTT | CASSPRTGRNTEAFF
. | many | TRBJ2-2 | TRBV4-3 | TGCGCCAGCAGCCAAGACAACACCGGGGAGCTGTTTTTT | CASSQDNTGELFF
. | many | TRBJ1-1 | TRBV4-1 | TGCGCCAGCAGCCAAGATCTGAACACTGAAGCTTTCTTT | CASSQDLNTEAFF
. | few | TRBJ2-2 | TRBV12-3/TRBV12-4 | TGTGCCAGCAGTCCTAACAGGCAGGGCAACACCGGGGAGCTGTTTTTT | CASSPNRQGNTGELFF
. | many | TRBJ2-1 | TRBV20-1 | TGCAGTGCTAGTTTATGGACAGACCAGATCAATGAGCAGTTCTTC | CSASLWTDQINEQFF